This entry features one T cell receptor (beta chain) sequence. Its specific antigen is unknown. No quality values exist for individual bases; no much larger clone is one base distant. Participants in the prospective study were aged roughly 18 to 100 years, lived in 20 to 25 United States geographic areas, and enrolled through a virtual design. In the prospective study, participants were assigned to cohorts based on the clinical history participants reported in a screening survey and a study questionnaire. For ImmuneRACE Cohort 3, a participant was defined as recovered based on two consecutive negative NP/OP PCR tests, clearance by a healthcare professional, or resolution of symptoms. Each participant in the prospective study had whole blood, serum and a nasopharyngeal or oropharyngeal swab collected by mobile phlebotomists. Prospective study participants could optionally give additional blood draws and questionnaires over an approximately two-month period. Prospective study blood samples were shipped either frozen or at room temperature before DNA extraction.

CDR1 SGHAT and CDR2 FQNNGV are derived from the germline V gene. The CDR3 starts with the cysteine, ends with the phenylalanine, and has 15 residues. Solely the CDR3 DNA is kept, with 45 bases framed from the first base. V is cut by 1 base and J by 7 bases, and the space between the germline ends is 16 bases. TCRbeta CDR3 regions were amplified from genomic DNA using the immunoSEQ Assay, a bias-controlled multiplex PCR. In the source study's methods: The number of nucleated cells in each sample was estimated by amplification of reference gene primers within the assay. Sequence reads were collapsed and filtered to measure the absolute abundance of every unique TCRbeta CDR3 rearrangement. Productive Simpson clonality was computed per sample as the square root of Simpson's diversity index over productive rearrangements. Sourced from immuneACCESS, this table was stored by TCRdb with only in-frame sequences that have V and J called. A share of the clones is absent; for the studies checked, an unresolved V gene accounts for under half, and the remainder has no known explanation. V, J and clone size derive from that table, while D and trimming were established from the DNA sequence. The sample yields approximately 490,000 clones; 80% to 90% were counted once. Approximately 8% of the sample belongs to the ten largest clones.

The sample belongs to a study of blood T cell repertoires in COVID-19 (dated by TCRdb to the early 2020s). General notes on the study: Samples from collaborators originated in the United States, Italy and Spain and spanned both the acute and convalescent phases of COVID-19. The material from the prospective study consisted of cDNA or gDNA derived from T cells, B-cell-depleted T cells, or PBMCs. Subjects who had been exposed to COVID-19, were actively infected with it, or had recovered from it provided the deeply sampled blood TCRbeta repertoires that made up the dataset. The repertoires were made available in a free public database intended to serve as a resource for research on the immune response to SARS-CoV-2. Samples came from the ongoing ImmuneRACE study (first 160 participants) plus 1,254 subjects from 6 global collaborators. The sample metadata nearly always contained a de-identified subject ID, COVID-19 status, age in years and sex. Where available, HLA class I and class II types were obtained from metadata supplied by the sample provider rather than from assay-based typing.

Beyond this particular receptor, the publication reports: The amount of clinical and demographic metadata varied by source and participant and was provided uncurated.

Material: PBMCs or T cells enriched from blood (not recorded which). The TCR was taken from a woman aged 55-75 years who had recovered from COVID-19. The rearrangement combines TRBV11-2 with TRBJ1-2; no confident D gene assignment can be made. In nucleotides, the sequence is TGTGCCAGCAGCTTAGGGTCTGAGGCTCGGGTTGGCTACACCTTC. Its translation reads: CASSLGSEARVGYTF.